Here is one TCR beta chain with its context. This sample is drawn from a study of OX40 agonist ivuxolimab in advanced cancers. Study background: Patients were dosed with the agonistic anti-OX40 (CD134) antibody ivuxolimab.

This CDR3 has 14 residues. Trimming took off 1 base at V and 6 bases at J, with 12 bases between the two ends. Germline V gene data show CDR1 as MNHNY and CDR2 as SVGAGI (reference sequence). Profiled with immunoSEQ multiplex PCR; TCRdb holds only in-frame clones, not every one. The sample yields tens of thousands of clones, 86% seen once. Sequencing was performed on CD4+ or CD8+ T cells sorted from blood, taken in a trial of the OX40 agonist ivuxolimab. This clonotype was obtained from an adult with an advanced solid tumor such as melanoma, head and neck, liver or kidney cancer. The genes are TRBV6-6 and TRBJ1-2, with D unclear. CDR3 region: CASSYWGSRDGYTF. The CDR3 DNA is TGTGCCAGCAGTTACTGGGGAAGCCGGGATGGCTACACCTTC.